The present entry profiles one T cell receptor beta chain with its context. The antigen remains unidentified. The data are from a study of OX40 agonist ivuxolimab in advanced cancers. The overall study: Patients received ivuxolimab, an intravenous treatment, every 2 weeks at 0.01 to 10 mg/kg. A male proportion of over 70% was recorded, with mean age about 60 years and range roughly 20 to 90.

CDR3 length: 14 amino acids. CDR1 is SGHVS and CDR2 is FQNEAQ in the germline V gene. The V gene lost 1 base and the J gene lost 4 bases, with 9 bases spanning the gap. With autoimmune disease history or systemic immunosuppression, patients were excluded. Study observations and caveats: The study observed clonal expansion of CD4+ and CD8+ blood T cells by week 6 at 0.1 to 3.0 mg/kg.

The assay was immunoSEQ multiplex PCR, and TCRdb's table has in-frame clones only and misses some. The table includes around 92,000 clones, roughly 95% detected once. This TCR came from an adult with an advanced solid tumor such as melanoma, head and neck, liver or kidney cancer. The V gene is TRBV7-8, the J gene TRBJ2-3; TRBD2 is a possible D gene (6 bases). Sequences were derived from CD4+ or CD8+ T cells sorted from blood, sampled in a trial of the OX40 agonist ivuxolimab. CDR3 residues: CASSLGQRADTQYF. The CDR3 coding sequence is TGTGCCAGCAGCTTAGGTCAGCGGGCAGATACGCAGTATTTT.